At least ten counts were recorded for the clone carrying this T cell receptor (beta chain). The data stem from a study of early T cells in non-severe SARS-CoV-2 infection. The germline V and J ends were trimmed by 2 bases and 7 bases, with 8 bases remaining between them. This CDR3 contains 11 residues. Germline CDR1 and CDR2: SQVTM and ANQGSEA. TCRdb re-called the 5' RACE reads through MiXCR, storing one row per CDR3 protein. The table lists some 58,000 distinct CDR3 sequences, over 10% of them singletons. Sequencing was carried out using whole blood. V is TRBV29-1 and J is TRBJ1-2; D remains unclear. This TCR was recovered from an adult who was a healthcare worker with PCR-confirmed SARS-CoV-2 infection or an uninfected control (not recorded which). CDR3 region: CSVELGGGYTF. The CDR3 nucleotides read TGCAGCGTTGAACTGGGTGGTGGCTACACCTTC. The variable domain in full, completed from reference TRBV29-1 and TRBJ1-2, reads SAVISQKPSRDICQRGTSLTIQCQVDSQVTMMFWYRQQPGQSLTLIATANQGSEATYESGFVIDKFPISRPNLTFSTLTVSNMSPEDSSIYLCSVELGGGYTFGSGTRLTVV.